The 8 T cell receptor beta chains given below trace back to one sample, sequenced in a study of human T cells and chemical hapten exposure. The time point was: pre-sensitization, week 0. Treatment denoted: therapeutic diphenylcyclopropenone sensitization with weekly scalp DPC. TCRdb reanalysed the RACE reads using MiXCR and keeps one entry per CDR3 protein. The sample holds approximately 260,000 distinct CDR3 sequences, approximately 8% seen once. Material: whole blood, obtained in connection with sensitization to the hapten diphenylcyclopropenone (DPC). These receptors were taken from a man in his late teens or twenties with alopecia areata. Some clones in this sample may be carry-over from other donors' samples.

The rearrangement joins TRBV6-6 to TRBJ1-2; D gene unclear. V was shortened by 7 bases and J by 1 base, with 10 bases between the two germline ends. The germline gives CDR1 MNHNY, CDR2 SVGAGI (reference sequence). This CDR3 has 13 amino acids. The CDR3 is CASTDPINYGYTF. The CDR3 DNA reads TGTGCCAGCACGGATCCGATTAACTATGGCTACACCTTC.

The rearrangement uses TRBV7-6 and TRBJ2-1; 8 bases map to TRBD2. V lost 4 bases and J lost 7; bases outside the gene matches: 9. The CDR3 spans 15 residues. CDR1 SGHVS and CDR2 FNYEAQ come from the germline V gene. The CDR3: CASSYSSGRGNEQFF. CDR3 DNA: TGTGCCAGCAGCTATTCTAGCGGGCGAGGGAATGAGCAGTTCTTC.

The chain links TRBV4-3 to TRBJ1-3, with a weak D call TRBD1 (5 bases). The V end was cut by 3 bases, the J end by 0 bases, with 12 bases between. Germline V CDR1 and CDR2: LGHNA, YSLEER. The CDR3 has 16 residues. CDR3 sequence reads: CASSQGVILSGNTIYF. The CDR3 DNA reads TGCGCCAGCAGCCAGGGGGTTATTCTCTCTGGAAACACCATATATTTT.

The CDR3 DNA follows: TGTGCCAGCAGTTACCGGGACTCTGGGGGAGATACGCAGTATTTT. Protein product: CASSYRDSGGDTQYF. This sequence joins TRBV6-2 or TRBV6-3 and TRBJ2-3; D might be TRBD2 (6 bases). Trimming shortened V by 2 bases and J by 5 bases, and 14 bases separated the two germline ends. Germline V lookup: CDR1 MNHEY, CDR2 SVGEGT. The CDR3 runs to 15 residues.

Ten or more counts support this clonotype. The V and J genes are TRBV5-1 and TRBJ1-6; the D gene is possibly TRBD1 (6 bases). The V gene's germline CDR1 is SGHRS and CDR2 YFSETQ. The length of the CDR3 is 16 residues. The V end was cut by 0 bases, the J end by 2 bases, with 9 bases between. The CDR3 sequence: CASSLEGGTYNSPLHF. CDR3 nucleotides: TGCGCCAGCAGCTTGGAAGGGGGAACCTATAATTCACCCCTCCACTTT. The whole variable domain, remainder taken from reference TRBV5-1 and TRBJ1-6, is KAGVTQTPRYLIKTRGQQVTLSCSPISGHRSVSWYQQTPGQGLQFLFEYFSETQRNKGNFPGRFSGRQFSNSRSEMNVSTLELGDSALYLCASSLEGGTYNSPLHFGNGTRLTVT.

This clonotype was observed many times. V usage is TRBV6-1 and J usage is TRBJ1-5; D gene unclear. Germline loops: CDR1 MNHNS, CDR2 SASEGT. Between the trimmed V and J ends, which lost 0 bases and 6 bases, there was a span of 6 bases. CDR3 length: 13 residues. The CDR3 coding sequence is TGTGCCAGCAGTGAAGCGTCGGGTCAGCCCCAGCATTTT. Protein sequence: CASSEASGQPQHF.

The rearrangement joins TRBV19 to TRBJ1-1; D call uncertain. CDR1 LNHDA and CDR2 SQIVND come from the germline V gene (reference sequence). The CDR3 totals 12 residues. Trimming took off 7 bases at V and 7 bases at J, with 13 bases between the two ends. In DNA, the CDR3 is TGTGCCAGTAACGGGTCGGGAGATGAAGCTTTCTTT. Protein product: CASNGSGDEAFF.

This clonotype was detected many times. This chain uses TRBV27 with TRBJ1-4, with 7 positions matching TRBD1. V lost 5 bases and J lost 5; bases outside the gene matches: 8. This CDR3 has 15 amino acids. The germline V gene has CDR1 MNHEY and CDR2 SMNVEV (reference sequence). CDR3: CASSPGTARNEKLFF. The DNA for the CDR3 is TGTGCCAGCAGTCCTGGGACAGCACGGAATGAAAAACTGTTTTTT.